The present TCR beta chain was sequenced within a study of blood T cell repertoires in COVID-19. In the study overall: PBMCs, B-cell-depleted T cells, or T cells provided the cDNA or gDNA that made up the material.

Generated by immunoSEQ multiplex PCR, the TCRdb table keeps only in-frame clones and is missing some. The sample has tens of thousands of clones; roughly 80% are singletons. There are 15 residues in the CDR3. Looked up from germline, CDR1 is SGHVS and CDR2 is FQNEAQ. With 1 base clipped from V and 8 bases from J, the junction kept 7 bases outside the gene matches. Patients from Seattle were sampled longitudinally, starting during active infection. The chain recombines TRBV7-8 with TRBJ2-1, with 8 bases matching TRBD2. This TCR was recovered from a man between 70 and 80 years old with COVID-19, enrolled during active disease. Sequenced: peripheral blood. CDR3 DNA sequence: TGTGCCAGCAGCTTAGACATCGGGAGGGCCGATGAGCAGTTCTTC. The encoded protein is CASSLDIGRADEQFF.